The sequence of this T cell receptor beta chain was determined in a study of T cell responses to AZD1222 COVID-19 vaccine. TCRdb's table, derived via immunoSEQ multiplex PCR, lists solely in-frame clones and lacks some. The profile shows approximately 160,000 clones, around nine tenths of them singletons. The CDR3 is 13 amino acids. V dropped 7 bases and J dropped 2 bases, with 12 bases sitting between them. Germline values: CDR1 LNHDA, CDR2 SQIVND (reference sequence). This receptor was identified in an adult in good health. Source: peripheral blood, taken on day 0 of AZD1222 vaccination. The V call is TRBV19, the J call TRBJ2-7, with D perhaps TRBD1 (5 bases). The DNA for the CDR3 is TGTGCCAGTACCATGGGGCCGGCCTACGAGCAGTACTTC. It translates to CASTMGPAYEQYF.